This TCR beta chain was found in a study of beta chain features in type 1 diabetes. Findings and caveats of the study: Shortening that was moderate but significant affected the TCRB CDR3s of Type 1 diabetes patients in all four CD4+ subsets. Still unanswered here is whether HLA type influences TCRB rearrangement. Shorter templates may be favored by PCR, equally so in patients and controls.

This clone was recorded a few times. The antigen is not known. Each of the CD4+ naive, central memory, regulatory and stem cell-like memory populations was sorted via CD45RO/CCR7/CD25/CD127/CD95/CD27. Purity of each sorted population was above 98%. cDNA synthesis used the whole RNA isolate, giving expressed TCRB sequences. Method: immunoSEQ multiplex PCR; TCRdb's copy keeps in-frame clones and lacks some. The sample has nearly 700,000 clones, around an eighth seen once. Material: naive CD4+ T cells from blood. The TCR comes from a young man with type 1 diabetes.

In DNA, the CDR3 is TGTGCCAGTAGTGGCCAAACTAGCGGGGAAACCAATGAGCAGTTCTTC. It encodes CASSGQTSGETNEQFF. The chain combines TRBV19 with TRBJ2-1, with 10 bases matching TRBD2. The CDR3 has 16 residues. Germline trimming cut 5 bases from V and 6 bases from J; bases unmatched to any gene: 10. From germline, CDR1 is LNHDA and CDR2 SQIVND (reference sequence).